The 25 T cell receptor beta chains listed next were all sequenced from one sample in a study of blood T cells in healthy people across ages. For the second PCR, which ran for roughly 6 to 11 cycles, a sample-barcoded 5' primer and a J-beta primer mix were used. One entry per CDR3 protein, called by TCRdb with MiXCR from the 5' RACE reads. The data contain hundreds of thousands of distinct CDR3 sequences, about 36% of them singletons. Sequenced input: blood. The receptors originated from a man aged 18 to 30 in good health.

As to this clonotype: Mismatch with germline at one junction end may stem from a read error. The chain employs TRBV6-6 and TRBJ2-3, with a possible D match to TRBD1 (6 bases). The CDR3 length is 17 residues. Germline CDR1 is MNHNY and CDR2 is SVGAGI (reference sequence). CDR3 sequence: CASSKHPDRPSTDTQYF. The CDR3 nucleotides read TGTGCCAGCAGTAAACACCCGGACAGACCTAGCACAGATACTCAGTATTTT.

This chain connects TRBV20-1 to TRBJ2-1; possibly TRBD1 for D (6 bases). The CDR3 totals 13 residues. The germline gives CDR1 DFQATT, CDR2 SNEGSKA (reference sequence). The CDR3 loop is CREGQGSDNEQFF. The CDR3 region has the DNA TGCAGGGAAGGGCAGGGGTCCGACAATGAGCAGTTCTTC.

The chain has TRBV4-2 and TRBJ1-6, with TRBD1 identical over 9 bases. J was trimmed by 7 bases and V by 4 bases; bases with no gene match: 11. The CDR3 has 17 residues. Per the germline V gene, CDR1 is LGHNA and CDR2 is YNFKEQ. The CDR3 sequence is CASSPHIQGAKNSPLHF. In nucleotides, the CDR3 is TGTGCCAGCAGCCCGCACATACAGGGGGCGAAGAATTCACCCCTCCACTTT.

The V gene is TRBV12-3 or TRBV12-4, the J gene TRBJ2-5; D is undetermined. Deletions cut 2 bases from V and 5 bases from J, with 12 bases between. The CDR3 runs to 14 residues. This CDR3 reads CASSLLVSGETQYF. The CDR3 nucleotides read TGTGCCAGCAGTTTACTTGTTTCTGGGGAGACCCAGTACTTC.

This clonotype was seen more than once but under ten times. The gene calls are TRBV6-6 and TRBJ2-1; TRBD1 agrees at 7 bases. CDR1 MNHNY and CDR2 SVGAGI come from the germline V gene (reference sequence). This CDR3 has 16 amino acids. V lost 5 bases to trimming and J lost 6 bases; unmatched junction nucleotides: 13. The CDR3 region is CASSTYTGTVSNEQFF. The CDR3 DNA is TGTGCCAGCAGTACCTACACCGGGACAGTCTCCAATGAGCAGTTCTTC.

The table lists this clonotype with many counts. The junction does not match germline at one end; this may be a read error. The V and J genes are TRBV5-1 and TRBJ2-3; perhaps D is TRBD1 or TRBD2 (7 bases each). From germline, CDR1 is SGHRS and CDR2 YFSETQ. This CDR3 has 15 residues. Here the CDR3 DNA reads TGTGCCAGCAGTTTAGGGCAGGGGGGGCCAGATACGCAGTATTTT. Encoded protein: CASSLGQGGPDTQYF.

This clonotype came up a few times. This rearrangement joins TRBV6-2 or TRBV6-3 to TRBJ1-1; 9 nucleotides align to TRBD1. Trimming at V came to 5 bases and at J to 7 bases, leaving 5 bases not matched to a gene. Germline assignment: CDR1 MNHEY and CDR2 SVGEGT. This CDR3 region has 13 residues. CDR3 region: CASSAGTGFEAFF. DNA of the CDR3: TGTGCCAGCAGTGCCGGGACAGGGTTTGAAGCTTTCTTT.

This clonotype was seen a handful of times. This chain joins TRBV12-3 or TRBV12-4 and TRBJ2-7; D uncertain. The CDR3 extends over 15 amino acids. The ends were cut back, 3 bases at V and 3 bases at J, with 15 bases in the middle. CDR3 DNA sequence: TGTGCCAGCAGTTTTGTGAGGTCAGCCTACTACGAGCAGTACTTC. The encoded protein is CASSFVRSAYYEQYF.

This chain connects TRBV7-2 to TRBJ2-5; D unclear. V dropped 8 bases and J dropped 4 bases, with 8 bases sitting between them. The V gene's germline CDR1 is SGHTA and CDR2 FQGNSA. This CDR3 spans 11 amino acids. CDR3 in amino acids: CASGMGETQYF. CDR3 bases: TGTGCCAGCGGTATGGGAGAGACCCAGTACTTC.

The table lists this clonotype with a few counts. V is TRBV4-3 and J is TRBJ1-1, with a possible D match to TRBD1 (5 bases). Trimming stripped 1 base from V and 1 base from J, with 10 bases between. Per the germline V gene, CDR1 is LGHNA and CDR2 is YSLEER. There are 15 residues in the CDR3. Written as DNA, the CDR3 is TGCGCCAGCAGCCAAGGCAGGGTTCAGAACACTGAAGCTTTCTTT. Amino acid sequence: CASSQGRVQNTEAFF.

The gene calls are TRBV3-1 and TRBJ2-7; TRBD2 matches at 12 bases. The CDR3 extends over 16 amino acids. J was trimmed by 3 bases and V by 4 bases; bases with no gene match: 7. Germline V gives CDR1 LGHDT, CDR2 YNNKEL (reference sequence). The CDR3 is CASSPTGLAGNYEQYF. CDR3 DNA: TGTGCCAGCAGCCCTACCGGACTAGCGGGAAACTACGAGCAGTACTTC.

Worth noting for this clonotype: Compared with germline, one end of the junction differs, possibly owing to a read error. This chain connects TRBV19 to TRBJ2-1, with TRBD2 matching over 10 bases. The CDR3 covers 17 residues. The germline V gene has CDR1 LNHDA and CDR2 SQIVND (reference sequence). CDR3 in DNA: TGTGCCAGTAGTCTAAGCGGGGGGGCCGGACGACACAATGGGCAGTTCTTC. It yields the protein CASSLSGGAGRHNGQFF.

This chain links TRBV7-9 with TRBJ2-1; the match to TRBD2 covers 7 bases. Germline V gene data show CDR1 as SEHNR and CDR2 as FQNEAQ (reference sequence). V lost 0 bases and J lost 0; bases outside the gene matches: 5. CDR3 length: 17 amino acids. The chain's CDR3 is CASSLARLAYSYNEQFF. CDR3 nucleotide sequence: TGTGCCAGCAGCTTAGCCCGACTAGCCTACTCCTACAATGAGCAGTTCTTC. Looking up the rest from reference TRBV7-9 and TRBJ2-1 gives the full variable domain: DTGVSQNPRHKITKRGQNVTFRCDPISEHNRLYWYRQTLGQGPEFLTYFQNEAQLEKSRLLSDRFSAERPKGSFSTLEIQRTEQGDSAMYLCASSLARLAYSYNEQFFGPGTRLTVL.

The sample holds a few counts of this clonotype. This chain links TRBV2 with TRBJ2-7; 7 bases fit TRBD2. V lost 7 bases and J lost 0; bases outside the gene matches: 9. This CDR3 has 15 amino acids. CDR1 and CDR2 (germline): SNHLY, FYNNEI. CDR3 in DNA: TGTGCCAGCAAGGTGACCCTAGCGGACTCCTACGAGCAGTACTTC. Protein sequence: CASKVTLADSYEQYF. The full variable domain, rest sourced from reference TRBV2 and TRBJ2-7, is EPEVTQTPSHQVTQMGQEVILRCVPISNHLYFYWYRQILGQKVEFLVSFYNNEISEKSEIFDDQFSVERPDGSNFTLKIRSTKLEDSAMYFCASKVTLADSYEQYFGPGTRLTVT.

This clonotype was found a few times. The rearrangement joins TRBV12-3 or TRBV12-4 to TRBJ2-2; D might be TRBD1 (5 bases). The CDR3 sequence is 14 residues long. V gave up 2 bases and J gave up 6 bases, with 10 bases separating them. DNA of the CDR3: TGTGCCAGCAGTTTATATCAGGGTGCCGGGGAGCTGTTTTTT. It codes for CASSLYQGAGELFF.

The chain employs TRBV6-1 and TRBJ2-4, with TRBD1 identical over 9 bases. This CDR3 has 18 amino acids. CDR1 and CDR2 from the germline V gene are MNHNS and SASEGT. V gave up 2 bases and J gave up 0 bases; unmatched junction bases: 8. The CDR3 here is CASSEFGTGGLAKNIQYF. CDR3 in DNA: TGTGCCAGCAGTGAATTTGGAACAGGGGGCCTAGCCAAAAACATTCAGTACTTC.

This clonotype was seen a few times. V is TRBV5-1 and J is TRBJ2-3; D remains unclear. This CDR3 contains 16 residues. Germline V gene sequence: CDR1 SGHRS, CDR2 YFSETQ. The ends were cut back, 1 base at V and 4 bases at J, with 16 bases in the middle. Here the CDR3 DNA reads TGCGCCAGCAGCTTGACCTCGGGTATAGTGTCAGATACGCAGTATTTT. Translation gives CASSLTSGIVSDTQYF.

The chain recombines TRBV3-1 with TRBJ2-1; unclear D gene. Trimming removed 6 bases at V and 5 bases at J, with 8 bases between. This CDR3 has 12 residues. Germline CDR1 is LGHDT and CDR2 is YNNKEL (reference sequence). The CDR3 loop reads CASSLWDNEQFF. The CDR3 region has the DNA TGTGCCAGCAGTCTGTGGGACAATGAGCAGTTCTTC.

This clonotype was recorded at least ten times. CDR3 bases: TGCGCCAGCAGCTTACAGGGGGACACTGAAGCTTTCTTT. Translation: CASSLQGDTEAFF. The chain carries TRBV5-1 and TRBJ1-1; 8 positions match TRBD1. CDR1 is SGHRS, CDR2 YFSETQ, per germline. V lost 2 bases, J lost 3 bases, and 0 bases stayed unmatched. The CDR3 spans 13 residues.

As concerns this clonotype: A much larger clone differs by one base, so this may be a read error. This chain joins TRBV29-1 and TRBJ2-3, with D perhaps TRBD2 (7 bases). This CDR3 contains 16 residues. With 1 base removed from V and 2 bases from J, the gap between germline ends came to 16 bases. Looked up from germline, CDR1 is SQVTM and CDR2 is ANQGSEA. CDR3 protein: CSVEAEVRGATDTQYF. DNA of the CDR3: TGCAGCGTTGAAGCGGAGGTTCGGGGGGCCACAGATACGCAGTATTTT.

The chain is built from TRBV12-3 or TRBV12-4 and TRBJ2-3; D is unresolved. The CDR3 runs to 14 residues. V was pared by 5 bases and J by 2 bases, with 11 bases between. The CDR3: CASSPLGFTDTQYF. The CDR3 nucleotides read TGTGCCAGCAGTCCCTTGGGATTCACAGATACGCAGTATTTT.

The rearrangement links TRBV12-3 or TRBV12-4 to TRBJ1-3, with a possible D match to TRBD1 (5 bases). Trimming stripped 4 bases from V and 0 bases from J, with 13 bases between. The CDR3 is 16 amino acids. In DNA, the CDR3 is TGTGCCAGCAGTTCCGGGGCCACCTTCTCTGGAAACACCATATATTTT. It encodes CASSSGATFSGNTIYF.

The CDR3 is CASRRGQTYNSPLHF. In DNA, the CDR3 is TGTGCCAGCAGGAGAGGACAGACCTATAATTCACCCCTCCACTTT. J is TRBJ1-6 and V is TRBV12-3 or TRBV12-4; D is possibly TRBD1 (6 bases). Trimming removed 6 bases from V and 2 bases from J, with 11 bases in between. The CDR3 extends over 15 amino acids.

Remarks on this clonotype: This clone may be a read error of a much larger clone one base away. The chain links TRBV6-5 to TRBJ2-2, with 15 positions matching TRBD2. With 1 base clipped from V and 3 bases from J, the junction kept 6 bases outside the gene matches. The germline gives CDR1 MNHEY, CDR2 SVGAGI. The CDR3 covers 19 residues. CDR3 DNA: TGTGCCAGCAGTTACTTCCGGACTAGCGGGGGGGCCGACACCGGGGAGCTGTTTTTT. Encoded protein: CASSYFRTSGGADTGELFF.

The J gene is TRBJ2-7, the V gene TRBV20-1; D may be TRBD1 (6 bases). V was shortened by 4 bases and J by 9 bases, with 16 bases between the two germline ends. The CDR3 is made up of 12 amino acids. Germline V gene data show CDR1 as DFQATT and CDR2 as SNEGSKA (reference sequence). Written as DNA, the CDR3 is TGCAGTGCTAAACCTACAGGGATGGGGCAGTACTTC. This sequence encodes CSAKPTGMGQYF.